The T cell receptor beta chain under discussion was sequenced for a study of blood T cell repertoires in COVID-19. Using immunoSEQ multiplex PCR, the repertoire was profiled, and TCRdb retains in-frame clones only, with some absent. The sample lists hundreds of thousands of clones; 70% to 90% were seen once. Germline CDR1 is LNHDA and CDR2 is SQIVND (reference sequence). This CDR3 has 13 residues. The V end was cut by 6 bases, the J end by 6 bases, with 11 bases between. Donors of Cohort 3 who recovered were those that had two negative PCRs, clearance, or symptom resolution. The sample consisted of PBMCs or T cells enriched from blood (not recorded which). This sequence was found in a woman in her thirties or forties who had recovered from COVID-19. J is TRBJ2-2 and V is TRBV19, with D possibly TRBD2 on 5 matching bases. The CDR3 spells CASSARGPGELFF. CDR3 DNA sequence: TGTGCCAGTAGCGCTAGAGGGCCCGGGGAGCTGTTTTTT.